This entry lists 12 T cell receptor beta chains sequenced from one sample in a study of T-cell memory formation after mild COVID-19. TCRdb processed the 5' RACE reads anew with MiXCR; each CDR3 protein has one entry. This table has more than 200,000 distinct CDR3 sequences, 16% appearing once. The sequenced material came from PBMCs or a T cell subset sorted from them (not recorded which). These TCRs come from a young man who had mild COVID-19 (a few samples of this study predate the infection). Cell type and time point are not known.

The gene calls are TRBV5-1 and TRBJ2-2; possibly TRBD1 for D (6 bases). The V gene's germline CDR1 is SGHRS and CDR2 YFSETQ. The CDR3 has 15 amino acids. V was cut by 3 bases and J by 1 base, with 10 bases left in between. The CDR3 sequence is CASSSQGGNTGELFF. The CDR3 DNA follows: TGCGCCAGCAGCTCCCAAGGGGGGAACACCGGGGAGCTGTTTTTT.

The chain uses TRBV5-1 and TRBJ2-5; TRBD2 matches at 9 bases. J gave up 5 bases and V 5 bases, and 10 bases lay outside the gene matches. Germline loops: CDR1 SGHRS, CDR2 YFSETQ. This CDR3 is 15 amino acids long. DNA of the CDR3: TGCGCCAGCAGGGCTGGGACTAGCTGGGAGGAGACCCAGTACTTC. It encodes CASRAGTSWEETQYF.

The chain has TRBV7-2 and TRBJ2-7; D might be TRBD2 (6 bases). Trimming took off 2 bases at V and 6 bases at J, with 20 bases between the two ends. This CDR3 has 16 residues. Germline V gene data show CDR1 as SGHTA and CDR2 as FQGNSA. The CDR3 region is CASSLIRLTGLGEQYF. The DNA of the CDR3 is TGTGCCAGCAGCTTAATTCGGTTAACGGGACTGGGCGAGCAGTACTTC.

The table lists this clonotype with a few counts. The chain carries TRBV6-5 and TRBJ2-1; possible D gene TRBD1, 5 bases. Per germline, CDR1 MNHEY and CDR2 SVGAGI. Trimming removed 6 bases from V and 8 bases from J, with 14 bases in between. The CDR3 sequence is 13 residues long. Here the CDR3 reads CASSRANWYEQFF. The CDR3 DNA sequence: TGTGCCAGCAGCAGGGCGAATTGGTATGAGCAGTTCTTC.

CDR3 nucleotides: TGTGCCAGCAAGGACAGGGTCTCTGATACGCAGTATTTT. This encodes CASKDRVSDTQYF. The chain links TRBV7-3 to TRBJ2-3, with 8 bases aligning to TRBD1. CDR1 is SGHTA, CDR2 FQGTGA, per germline. CDR3 length equals 13 residues. V gave up 7 bases and J gave up 6 bases; unmatched junction bases: 6. The entire variable domain, with the rest obtained from reference TRBV7-3 and TRBJ2-3, is as follows: GAGVSQTPSNKVTEKGKYVELRCDPISGHTALYWYRQSLGQGPEFLIYFQGTGAADDSGLPNDRFFAVRPEGSVSTLKIQRTERGDSAVYLCASKDRVSDTQYFGPGTRLTVL.

This clonotype has at least ten counts. This chain uses TRBV20-1 with TRBJ1-5; D is perhaps TRBD1 (5 bases). This CDR3 contains 12 residues. V lost 6 bases to trimming and J lost 12 bases, with 18 bases between them. Germline V gene data show CDR1 as DFQATT and CDR2 as SNEGSKA (reference sequence). CDR3 loop: CSARGQNPSQHF. CDR3 in DNA: TGCAGTGCCCGCGGACAAAATCCCAGCCAGCATTTT.

CDR3 sequence (DNA): TGTGCCAGCAGTTTAGGGGGCACATCTGGCGCTGAAGCTTTCTTT. Its protein product is CASSLGGTSGAEAFF. The J gene is TRBJ1-1, the V gene TRBV28; D perhaps matches TRBD1 (6 bases). This CDR3 comprises 15 residues. Trimming removed 2 bases from V and 6 bases from J, with 16 bases in between. Germline V gene lookup returns CDR1 MDHEN and CDR2 SYDVKM.

This sequence joins TRBV7-3 and TRBJ2-2; 8 positions match TRBD2. Losses at the gene ends were 5 bases for V and 2 bases for J; bases not matched to a gene: 4. The CDR3 consists of 15 residues. CDR1 and CDR2 from the germline V gene are SGHTA and FQGTGA. The CDR3 DNA reads as TGTGCCAGCAGCCTACTAGCGGTCAACACCGGGGAGCTGTTTTTT. Residues: CASSLLAVNTGELFF.

This clonotype was seen more than once but under ten times. V gene TRBV5-1 combines with J gene TRBJ1-4; the D gene is possibly TRBD1 (5 bases). This CDR3 comprises 15 residues. V was trimmed by 3 bases and J by 0 bases, leaving 9 bases between them. The germline CDR1 and CDR2 sequences are SGHRS and YFSETQ. CDR3 nucleotide sequence: TGCGCCAGCAGCTCTGCAGGGTCAACTAATGAAAAACTGTTTTTT. Translation: CASSSAGSTNEKLFF.

This clonotype was recorded many times. This sequence joins TRBV6-2 or TRBV6-3 and TRBJ2-5, with no clear D. The length of the CDR3 is 13 residues. Germline assignment: CDR1 MNHEY and CDR2 SVGEGT. The germline V and J ends were trimmed by 5 bases and 5 bases, with 12 bases remaining between them. The chain's CDR3 is CASSQPPTETQYF. The CDR3 bases are TGTGCCAGCAGTCAGCCCCCTACGGAGACCCAGTACTTC.

In its sample, this clonotype was seen a few times. CDR3 DNA sequence: TGTGCCAGCAGGGAGTATGATAGAGCCAATGAGCAGTTCTTC. It codes for CASREYDRANEQFF. The chain is built from TRBV5-6 and TRBJ2-1, with no clear D. With 5 bases removed from V and 6 bases from J, the gap between germline ends came to 15 bases. Per the germline V gene, CDR1 is SGHDT and CDR2 is YYEEEE. The CDR3 sequence is 14 residues long.

The V call is TRBV30, the J call TRBJ1-2, with no clear D. Trimming removed 0 bases at V and 4 bases at J, with 9 bases between. Germline CDR1 is GTSNPN and CDR2 is SVGIG (reference sequence). The CDR3 is 13 residues long. CDR3 DNA sequence: TGTGCCTGGAGTGTGGCCGGTTCCTATGGCTACACCTTC. Translating gives CAWSVAGSYGYTF.